This record concerns one T cell receptor beta chain sequence. Its target is unknown. The source of the sample is a study of cytomegalovirus exposure and HLA in healthy donors. The PCR ran on 60 Vbeta and 13 Jbeta primers. TCRdb keeps only in-frame clones here, not all; method: immunoSEQ multiplex PCR. The sample consists of 180,000 or so clones, roughly 82% of them appearing once. V shed 0 bases and J shed 4 bases, with 15 bases lying between them. From germline, CDR1 is LNHDA and CDR2 SQIVND (reference sequence). There are 16 residues in the CDR3. Study observations and caveats: Judged likely to be a sequencing artifact was a cluster of highly shared sequence variants.

Sequenced: PBMCs. The chain recombines TRBV19 with TRBJ1-2; tentative D call: TRBD1 (5 bases). This receptor was obtained from a man in his forties in good health and CMV-seronegative. In nucleotides, the CDR3 is TGTGCCAGTAGTATAGAGAGCGGGGGAGTGGGCTATGGCTACACCTTC. Protein sequence: CASSIESGGVGYGYTF.